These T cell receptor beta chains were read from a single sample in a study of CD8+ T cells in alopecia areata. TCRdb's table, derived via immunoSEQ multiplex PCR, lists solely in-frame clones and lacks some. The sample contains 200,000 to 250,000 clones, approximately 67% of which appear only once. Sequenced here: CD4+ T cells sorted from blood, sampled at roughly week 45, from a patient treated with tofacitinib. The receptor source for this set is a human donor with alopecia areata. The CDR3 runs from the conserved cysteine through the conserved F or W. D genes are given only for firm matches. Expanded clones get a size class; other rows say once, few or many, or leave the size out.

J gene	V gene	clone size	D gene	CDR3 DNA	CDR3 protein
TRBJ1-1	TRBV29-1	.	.	TGCAGCGTTGTTCAGGGGTCGCGAACTGAAGCTTTCTTT	CSVVQGSRTEAFF
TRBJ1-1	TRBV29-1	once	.	TGCAGCACTCGGACCGAGAACACTGAAGCTTTCTTT	CSTRTENTEAFF
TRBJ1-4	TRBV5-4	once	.	TGTGCCAGCAGCTTGGGAGGGGGGCTTACTGAAAAACTGTTTTTT	CASSLGGGLTEKLFF
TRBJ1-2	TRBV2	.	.	TGTGCCAGCAGTTTAGACAGAACACTCTTCTATGGCTACACCTTC	CASSLDRTLFYGYTF
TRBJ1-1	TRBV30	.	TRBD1	TGTGCCTGGAGTCAGGACAGGGTAACTGAAGCTTTCTTT	CAWSQDRVTEAFF
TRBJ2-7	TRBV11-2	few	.	TGTGCCAACTCCCCGGGGGGCCTGGGTGAGCAGTACTTC	CANSPGGLGEQYF
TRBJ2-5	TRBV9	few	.	TGTGCCAGCAGCGTAGAGCAAGAGACCCAGTACTTC	CASSVEQETQYF
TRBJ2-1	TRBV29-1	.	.	TGCAGCGTTGGACGGTCCCCCGGGCTGGACAATGAGCAGTTCTTC	CSVGRSPGLDNEQFF
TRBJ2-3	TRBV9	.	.	TGTGCCAGCAGCGGACAGGACAGCCGCACAGATACGCAGTATTTT	CASSGQDSRTDTQYF
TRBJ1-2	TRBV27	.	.	TGTGCCAGCAGTTTATTGGGGCCAGAGGGTATAGGAGGCTACACCTTC	CASSLLGPEGIGGYTF
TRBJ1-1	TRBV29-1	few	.	TGCAGCGGCGGACAGCTGAACACTGAAGCTTTCTTT	CSGGQLNTEAFF
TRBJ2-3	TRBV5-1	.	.	TGCGCCAGCAGCTTTAACACAGATACGCAGTATTTT	CASSFNTDTQYF
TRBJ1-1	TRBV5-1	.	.	TGCGCCAGCAGCTTGTTCGGAAAGGCAGGGGACACTGAAGCTTTCTTT	CASSLFGKAGDTEAFF
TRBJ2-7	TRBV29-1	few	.	TGCAGCGTTGAATCGGGGTACGAGCAGTACTTC	CSVESGYEQYF
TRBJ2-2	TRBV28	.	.	TGTGCCAGCATGCTACCAGGGGGGTCCACCGGGGAGCTGTTTTTT	CASMLPGGSTGELFF
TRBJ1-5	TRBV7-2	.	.	TGTGCCAGCAGCTTGTTACAGGGCAATCAGCCCCAGCATTTT	CASSLLQGNQPQHF
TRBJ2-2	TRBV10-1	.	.	TGCGCCAGCAGTGTGGCGGCTTTCGGGGAGCTGTTTTTT	CASSVAAFGELFF
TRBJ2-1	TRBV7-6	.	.	TGTGCCAGCAGCACCGACAGTAATGAGCAGTTCTTC	CASSTDSNEQFF
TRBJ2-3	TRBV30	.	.	TGTGCCTGGAGTGTTGTCCGCACAGATACGCAGTATTTT	CAWSVVRTDTQYF
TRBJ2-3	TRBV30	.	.	TGTGCCTGGAGTCCCGGGCCAGATACGCAGTATTTT	CAWSPGPDTQYF
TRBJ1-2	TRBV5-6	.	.	TGTGCCAGCAGCCGTGGAAGGAACTATGGCTACACCTTC	CASSRGRNYGYTF
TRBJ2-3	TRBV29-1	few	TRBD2	TGCAGCGCTGGAGTCACGGGGGGGAGCACAGATACGCAGTATTTT	CSAGVTGGSTDTQYF
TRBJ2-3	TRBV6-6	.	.	TGTGCCAGCAGTTCCACCGAGGGTACGCAGTATTTT	CASSSTEGTQYF
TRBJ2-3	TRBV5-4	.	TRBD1	TGTGCCAGCAGCCGTCCGGGACAGGGTATCACAGATACGCAGTATTTT	CASSRPGQGITDTQYF
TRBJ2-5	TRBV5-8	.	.	TGTGCCAGCAGCCCACCGATGGAGACCCAGTACTTC	CASSPPMETQYF
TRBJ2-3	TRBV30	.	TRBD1	TGTGCCTGGCACAGGGGGGCAACAGATACGCAGTATTTT	CAWHRGATDTQYF
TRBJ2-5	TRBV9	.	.	TGTGCCAGCAGCGTAGGAGGGGGCCAAGAGACCCAGTACTTC	CASSVGGGQETQYF
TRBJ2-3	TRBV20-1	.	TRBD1	TGCAGTGCTGGACAGGGGGATACGCAGTATTTT	CSAGQGDTQYF
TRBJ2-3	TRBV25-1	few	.	TGTGCCAGCAGTGAGACCATATCTAGGGATACGCAGTATTTT	CASSETISRDTQYF
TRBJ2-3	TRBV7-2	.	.	TGTGCCAGCAGCTTACCCGGAACAGATACGCAGTATTTT	CASSLPGTDTQYF
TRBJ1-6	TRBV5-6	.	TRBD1	TGTGCCAGCAGTTTTGACAGGGCAAGTTCACCCCTCCACTTT	CASSFDRASSPLHF
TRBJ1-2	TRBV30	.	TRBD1	TGTGCCTGGAGGAGGACAGGACCGGCTCATGGCTACACCTTC	CAWRRTGPAHGYTF